What follows is one TCR beta chain and its context. The data belong to a study of blood T cell repertoires in COVID-19. This CDR3 has 11 residues. Trimming removed 3 bases from V and 9 bases from J, with 8 bases in between. Germline V lookup: CDR1 LGHDT, CDR2 YNNKEL (reference sequence). The protocol was immunoSEQ multiplex PCR, while the TCRdb copy is restricted to in-frame clones and leaves out a portion. Of approximately 270,000 clones listed, 70% to 90% are singletons. The sample comprised PBMCs or T cells enriched from blood (not recorded which). The chain employs TRBV3-1 (or the pseudogene TRBV3-2) and TRBJ1-2, with unresolved D. The source of this sequence is a woman in her twenties or thirties who had recovered from COVID-19. CDR3 in DNA: TGTGCCAGCAGCCACGGAGGGAGCTACACCTTC. Translating it yields CASSHGGSYTF.